A single sample gave rise to the 18 T cell receptor beta chains below, sequenced in a study of glioma-infiltrating T cells. Using RNA template, CDR3s of TCR alpha and beta were amplified with iRepertoire arm-PCR. TCRdb ran MiXCR on the multiplex PCR reads and lists one entry per CDR3 protein. The table records approximately 190,000 distinct CDR3 sequences, more than 30% of them present only once. The sequenced material came from glioma tissue, nonneoplastic brain tissue, or PBMCs (not recorded which). Source of these receptors: a human donor with low-grade glioma or glioblastoma, undergoing nonglioma brain surgery, or in good health (not recorded which).

This clonotype was observed at least ten times. The rearrangement links TRBV11-1 to TRBJ2-3; D is possibly TRBD2 (6 bases). The CDR3 contains 15 residues. Germline V lookup: CDR1 SGHAT, CDR2 FQDESV (reference sequence). The V end lost 5 bases, the J end lost 2 bases, and 14 bases lay between the germline ends. The CDR3 coding sequence is TGTGCCAGCAGCCTGGCTAGCGCATTCACAGATACGCAGTATTTT. Translated: CASSLASAFTDTQYF.

In regard to this clonotype: This clone may be a read error of a much larger clone one base away. This rearrangement joins TRBV14 to TRBJ2-1, with D possibly being TRBD2 (6 bases). This CDR3 spans 16 amino acids. Trimming removed 1 base from V and 2 bases from J, with 12 bases in between. Germline CDR1 and CDR2: SGHDN and FVKESK. CDR3 in DNA: TGTGCCAGCAGCCAAGTCCCCGGGAGCCCCTACAATGAGCAGTTCTTC. Translating gives CASSQVPGSPYNEQFF.

This clonotype was found many times. V and J are TRBV2 and TRBJ1-5, with TRBD1 matching over 8 bases. Germline CDR1 SNHLY, CDR2 FYNNEI. V lost 7 bases to trimming and J lost 0 bases; unmatched junction nucleotides: 11. The CDR3 sequence is 17 residues long. For the CDR3, the DNA is TGTGCCAGCACCAGGACAGGGCTAAGCCCTAGCAATCAGCCCCAGCATTTT. This translates into CASTRTGLSPSNQPQHF. Combining the CDR3 with reference TRBV2 and TRBJ1-5 gives the whole variable domain EPEVTQTPSHQVTQMGQEVILRCVPISNHLYFYWYRQILGQKVEFLVSFYNNEISEKSEIFDDQFSVERPDGSNFTLKIRSTKLEDSAMYFCASTRTGLSPSNQPQHFGDGTRLSIL.

Many counts were recorded for this clonotype. This sequence joins TRBV25-1 and TRBJ1-1; D is uncertain. CDR3 size: 15 residues. CDR1 is MGHDK, CDR2 SYGVNS, per germline. V was pared by 4 bases and J by 1 base, with 13 bases between. Here the CDR3 DNA reads TGTGCCAGCAGTGGCCCCGGGGTCCGGAACACTGAAGCTTTCTTT. Translating it yields CASSGPGVRNTEAFF.

This clonotype has ten or more counts. This chain uses TRBV7-2 with TRBJ2-7; the D gene could be TRBD1 or TRBD2 (6 bases each). Germline V CDR1 and CDR2: SGHTA, FQGNSA. Trimming cost V 4 bases and J 0 bases, with 13 bases left between them. The CDR3 sequence is 15 residues long. CDR3 DNA: TGTGCCAGCAGCTCCAATGGGGGGCCCTCCTACGAGCAGTACTTC. The encoded protein is CASSSNGGPSYEQYF.

Comment on this clonotype: A much more abundant neighbour one base away suggests this may be a read error. This chain connects TRBV29-1 to TRBJ2-7; tentative D call: TRBD1 (6 bases). The germline gives CDR1 SQVTM, CDR2 ANQGSEA. Trimming shortened V by 4 bases and J by 7 bases, and 20 bases separated the two germline ends. The CDR3 is made up of 14 amino acids. The CDR3 here is CSVARLAGDNEQYF. The DNA for the CDR3 is TGCAGCGTTGCGCGTCTAGCTGGGGACAATGAGCAGTACTTC.

This clonotype came up many times. The chain has TRBV27 and TRBJ1-2; D gene unclear. Trimming pared 5 bases from V and 4 bases from J, leaving 11 bases between. The CDR3 runs 13 residues. CDR1 MNHEY and CDR2 SMNVEV come from the germline V gene (reference sequence). The CDR3 nucleotides read TGTGCCAGCAGTGGAAGTTCGGGCTATGGCTACACCTTC. It encodes CASSGSSGYGYTF.

This clonotype was seen ten or more times. This rearrangement joins TRBV19 to TRBJ1-2; 10 bases are shared with TRBD1. The V segment lost 5 bases and the J segment 3 bases; nucleotides outside the gene matches: 9. The CDR3 extends over 16 amino acids. Germline loops: CDR1 LNHDA, CDR2 SQIVND (reference sequence). The CDR3 reads CASSLPTGGADYGYTF. The CDR3 DNA sequence: TGTGCCAGTAGTCTCCCGACAGGGGGCGCGGACTATGGCTACACCTTC.

This clonotype was seen a few times. The rearrangement joins TRBV5-5 to TRBJ2-5; D not certain. The ends were cut back, 0 bases at V and 0 bases at J, with 12 bases in the middle. Germline CDR1 SGHKS, CDR2 YYEKEE (reference sequence). The length of the CDR3 is 16 residues. The CDR3 DNA reads TGTGCCAGCAGCTTGGAGTCATTCCTTGACCAAGAGACCCAGTACTTC. Residues: CASSLESFLDQETQYF.

With respect to this clonotype: This may come from a read error, since a much larger clone is one base off. The chain links TRBV19 to TRBJ1-2, with unresolved D. The CDR3 is 14 amino acids. The germline V gene has CDR1 LNHDA and CDR2 SQIVND (reference sequence). The DNA of the CDR3 is TGTGCCAGTAGTATGAACAGAGCTAAATATGGCTACACCTTC. Its translation is CASSMNRAKYGYTF.

The table lists this clonotype with many counts. This chain uses TRBV6-2 or TRBV6-3 with TRBJ2-7; D ambiguous. The V gene lost 2 bases and the J gene lost 2 bases, with 4 bases spanning the gap. Germline loops: CDR1 MNHEY, CDR2 SVGEGT. This CDR3 is 12 amino acids long. The CDR3 DNA sequence: TGTGCCAGCAGTTACCCGGCCTACGAGCAGTACTTC. Its protein product is CASSYPAYEQYF.

In this sample, this clonotype turned up many times. The rearrangement uses TRBV7-9 and TRBJ2-1; D remains ambiguous. Germline CDR1 SEHNR, CDR2 FQNEAQ (reference sequence). The CDR3 consists of 15 residues. Trimming stripped 3 bases from V and 0 bases from J, with 9 bases between. CDR3 DNA: TGTGCCAGCAGCTTTACAGTGAGCTCCTACAATGAGCAGTTCTTC. It is translated as CASSFTVSSYNEQFF.

As for this clonotype: It may be a read error: a sequence one base away is much more abundant. The chain combines TRBV12-3 or TRBV12-4 with TRBJ1-2; no firm D call. The CDR3 has 13 residues. V was shortened by 1 base and J by 8 bases, with 11 bases between the two germline ends. The CDR3 region has the DNA TGTGCCAGCAGTTTAGAGATCCGAGGGGGCTACACCTTC. Amino acids: CASSLEIRGGYTF.

This clonotype was seen repeatedly, ten times or more. This chain joins TRBV4-1 and TRBJ1-2; weak D call: TRBD1 (6 bases). This CDR3 is built from 16 residues. V lost 3 bases, J lost 0 bases, and 14 bases lay in between. Germline CDR1 is MGHRA and CDR2 is YSYEKL. In DNA form, the CDR3 reads TGCGCCAGCAGCCAGGTTGGACAGACCTCTAACTATGGCTACACCTTC. This codes for CASSQVGQTSNYGYTF.

This chain uses TRBV5-1 with TRBJ2-3, with 12 bases matching TRBD2. The CDR3 consists of 19 residues. Germline values: CDR1 SGHRS, CDR2 YFSETQ. Trimming removed 4 bases from V and 3 bases from J; junction bases left unmatched: 15. CDR3 protein: CASSPRGPLAGGGTDTQYF. The CDR3 DNA sequence: TGCGCCAGCAGCCCCAGGGGACCACTAGCGGGAGGAGGTACAGATACGCAGTATTTT.

This clonotype was counted many times. V is TRBV28 and J is TRBJ1-6; perhaps TRBD1 as D (5 bases). The CDR3 runs 15 residues. Germline assignment: CDR1 MDHEN and CDR2 SYDVKM. Deletions cut 2 bases from V and 6 bases from J, with 11 bases between. In DNA form, the CDR3 reads TGTGCCAGCAGTTTAAAAGGGACTGCTAATTCACCCCTCCACTTT. It encodes CASSLKGTANSPLHF.

This clonotype has only one observation. The germline gene is not matched at one end of the junction; a read error may be the cause. This chain links TRBV27 with TRBJ2-1, with D hard to call. CDR1 and CDR2 from the germline V gene are MNHEY and SMNVEV (reference sequence). The CDR3 loop spans 15 amino acids. CDR3 nucleotide sequence: TGTGCCAGCAGCTTTGGCCTAAGCTCCTACAATGAGGAGTTCTTC. Translated: CASSFGLSSYNEEFF.

This clonotype showed up many times. The V and J genes are TRBV6-1 and TRBJ2-7; 14 bases fit TRBD2. CDR3 length: 16 residues. J gave up 4 bases and V 3 bases, and 5 bases lay outside the gene matches. Germline lookup yields CDR1 MNHNS and CDR2 SASEGT. The CDR3 spells CASSDGTSGSRYEQYF. The DNA of the CDR3 is TGTGCCAGCAGTGATGGGACTAGCGGGAGTAGGTACGAGCAGTACTTC.